Sequencing of this T cell receptor beta chain was carried out in a study of shared clonotypes between healthy human individuals. Sequencing used immunoSEQ multiplex PCR; TCRdb keeps in-frame clones, though not all of them. The sample holds over 850,000 clones, about 84% seen once. The CDR3 sequence is 11 residues long. Trimming cost V 2 bases and J 9 bases, with 5 bases left between them. Germline CDR1 and CDR2: MNHNY and SVGAGI (reference sequence). This chain connects TRBV6-6 to TRBJ2-1; D gene unclear. The sequenced sample was memory CD4+ T cells from PBMCs. The subset: CD45RA-negative fraction. The TCR was taken from a man aged 18 to 35 in good health. Some clones in this sample may be carry-over from other donors' samples. The CDR3: CASSYDVEQFF. The CDR3 DNA sequence: TGTGCCAGCAGTTACGACGTTGAGCAGTTCTTC.